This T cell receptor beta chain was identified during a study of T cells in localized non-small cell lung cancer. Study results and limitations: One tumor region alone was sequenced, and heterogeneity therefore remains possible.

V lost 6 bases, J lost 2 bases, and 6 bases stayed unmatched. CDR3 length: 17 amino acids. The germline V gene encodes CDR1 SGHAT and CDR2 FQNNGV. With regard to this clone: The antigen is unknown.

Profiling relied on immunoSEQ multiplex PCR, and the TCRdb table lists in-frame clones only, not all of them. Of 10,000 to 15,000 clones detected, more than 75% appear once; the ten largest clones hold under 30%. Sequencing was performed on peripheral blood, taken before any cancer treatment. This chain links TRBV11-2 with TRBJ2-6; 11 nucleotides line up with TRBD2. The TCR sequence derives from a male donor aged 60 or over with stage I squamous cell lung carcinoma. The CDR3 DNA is TGTGCCAGCAGGCCACTAGCGGGAGACCCTGGGGCCAACGTCCTGACTTTC. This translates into CASRPLAGDPGANVLTF.